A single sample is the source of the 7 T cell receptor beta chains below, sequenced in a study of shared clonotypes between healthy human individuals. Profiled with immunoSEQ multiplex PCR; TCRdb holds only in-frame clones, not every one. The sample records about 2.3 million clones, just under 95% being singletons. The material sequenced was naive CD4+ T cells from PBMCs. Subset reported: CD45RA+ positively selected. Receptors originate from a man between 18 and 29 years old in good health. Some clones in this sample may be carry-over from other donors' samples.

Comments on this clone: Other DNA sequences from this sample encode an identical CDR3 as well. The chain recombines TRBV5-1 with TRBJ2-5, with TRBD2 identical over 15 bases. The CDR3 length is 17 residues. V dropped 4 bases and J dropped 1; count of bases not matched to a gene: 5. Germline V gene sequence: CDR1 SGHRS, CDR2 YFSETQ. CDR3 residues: CASSKGLAGGTQETQYF. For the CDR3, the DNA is TGCGCCAGCAGCAAGGGACTAGCGGGGGGAACCCAAGAGACCCAGTACTTC.

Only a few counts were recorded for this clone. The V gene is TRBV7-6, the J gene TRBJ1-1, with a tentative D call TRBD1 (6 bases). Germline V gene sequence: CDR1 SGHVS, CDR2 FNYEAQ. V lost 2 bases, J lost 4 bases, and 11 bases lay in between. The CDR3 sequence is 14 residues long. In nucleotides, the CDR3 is TGTGCCAGCAGCTTATTCAGGGGATCCACTGAAGCTTTCTTT. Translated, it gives CASSLFRGSTEAFF.

The CDR3 region has the DNA TGTGCCAGCAGCTTAGGCCCCGGGGGGGGACAAGAGACCCAGTACTTC. It specifies CASSLGPGGGQETQYF. The chain has TRBV11-3 and TRBJ2-5, with 8 positions matching TRBD2. J lost 2 bases, V lost 1 base, and 6 bases had no gene match. CDR3 length: 16 amino acids. CDR1 SGHNT and CDR2 YENEEA come from the germline V gene. Using reference TRBV11-3 and TRBJ2-5 for the parts outside the CDR3, the full variable domain is EAGVVQSPRYKIIEKKQPVAFWCNPISGHNTLYWYLQNLGQGPELLIRYENEEAVDDSQLPKDRFSAERLKGVDSTLKIQPAELGDSAVYLCASSLGPGGGQETQYFGPGTRLLVL.

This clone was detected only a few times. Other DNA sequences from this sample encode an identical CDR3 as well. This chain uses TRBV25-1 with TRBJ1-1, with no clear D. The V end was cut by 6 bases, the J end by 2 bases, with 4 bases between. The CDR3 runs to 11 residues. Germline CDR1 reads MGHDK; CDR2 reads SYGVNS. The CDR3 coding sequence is TGTGCCAGCAGCCTCAACACTGAAGCTTTCTTT. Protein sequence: CASSLNTEAFF.

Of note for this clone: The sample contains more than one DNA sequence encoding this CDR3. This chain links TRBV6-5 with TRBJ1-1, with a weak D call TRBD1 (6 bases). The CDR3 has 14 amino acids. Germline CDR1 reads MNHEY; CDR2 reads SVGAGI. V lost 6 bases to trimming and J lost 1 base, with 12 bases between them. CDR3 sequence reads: CASRPLTGNTEAFF. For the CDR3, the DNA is TGTGCCAGCAGGCCGCTGACAGGGAACACTGAAGCTTTCTTT.

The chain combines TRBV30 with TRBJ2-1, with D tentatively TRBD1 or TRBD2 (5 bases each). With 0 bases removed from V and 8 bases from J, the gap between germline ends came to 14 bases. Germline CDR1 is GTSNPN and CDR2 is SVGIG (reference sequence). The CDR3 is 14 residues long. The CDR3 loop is CAWSVGVRADEQFF. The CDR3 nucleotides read TGTGCCTGGAGTGTGGGGGTGAGGGCGGATGAGCAGTTCTTC. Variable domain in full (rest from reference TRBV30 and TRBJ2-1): SQTIHQWPATLVQPVGSPLSLECTVEGTSNPNLYWYRQAAGRGLQLLFYSVGIGQISSEVPQNLSASRPQDRQFILSSKKLLLSDSGFYLCAWSVGVRADEQFFGPGTRLTVL.

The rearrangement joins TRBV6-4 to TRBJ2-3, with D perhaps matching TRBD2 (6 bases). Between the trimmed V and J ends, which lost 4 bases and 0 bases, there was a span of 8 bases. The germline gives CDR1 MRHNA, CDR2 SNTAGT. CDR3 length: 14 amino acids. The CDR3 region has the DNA TGTGCCAGCAGTGTAAGCGGGAGCACAGATACGCAGTATTTT. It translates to CASSVSGSTDTQYF.